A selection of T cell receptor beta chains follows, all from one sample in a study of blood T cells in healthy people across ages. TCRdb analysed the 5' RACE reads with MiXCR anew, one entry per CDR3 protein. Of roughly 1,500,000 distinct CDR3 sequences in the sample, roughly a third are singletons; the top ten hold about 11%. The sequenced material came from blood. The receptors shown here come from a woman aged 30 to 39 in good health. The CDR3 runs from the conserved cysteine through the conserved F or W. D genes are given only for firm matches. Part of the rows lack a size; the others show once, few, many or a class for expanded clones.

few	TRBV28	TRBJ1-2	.	TGTGCCAGCAACCGAGGAGGGGGTGTAGGCTATGGCTACACCTTC	CASNRGGGVGYGYTF
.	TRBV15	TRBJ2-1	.	TGTGCCACCAGCAGTGGAGGGTACAATGAGCAGTTCTTC	CATSSGGYNEQFF
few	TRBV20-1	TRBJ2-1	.	TGCAGTGCTAGAGACCCTGGGTCCTACAATGAGCAGTTCTTC	CSARDPGSYNEQFF
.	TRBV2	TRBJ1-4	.	TGTGCCAGCAGTGGCTTGGAAAAACTGTTTTTT	CASSGLEKLFF
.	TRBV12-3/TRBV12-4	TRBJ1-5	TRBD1	TGTGCCAGCAGTTTTTCGGGACAGGGGGGTCAGCCCCAGCATTTT	CASSFSGQGGQPQHF
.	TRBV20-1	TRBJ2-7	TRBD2	TGCAGTGCTAATGAGAGACTAGCCTCCTACGAGCAGTACTTC	CSANERLASYEQYF
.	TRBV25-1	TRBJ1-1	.	TGTGCCAGCAGTGACAGGGCGGACACTGAAGCTTTCTTT	CASSDRADTEAFF
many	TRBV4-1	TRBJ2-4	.	TGCGCCAGCAGCCAAGTTGGCGCTAAGGGGGACATTCAGTACTTC	CASSQVGAKGDIQYF
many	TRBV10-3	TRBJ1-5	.	TGTGCCATTGCGACGGATAGCAATCAGCCCCAGCATTTT	CAIATDSNQPQHF
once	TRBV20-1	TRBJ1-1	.	TGCAGTGCTCCCTCTAGGGGGGGGTCACTAAACACTGAAGCTTTCTTT	CSAPSRGGSLNTEAFF
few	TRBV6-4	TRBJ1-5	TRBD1	TGTGCCAGCAGTACAGGGGATTATCAGCCCCAGCATTTT	CASSTGDYQPQHF
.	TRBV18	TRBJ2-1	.	TGTGCCAGCTCACCATTTTCGGGGCAAGGGGCCAATGAGCAGTTCTTC	CASSPFSGQGANEQFF
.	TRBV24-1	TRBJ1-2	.	TGTGCCACCAGTGATTTCGCCAAGGGCTACACCTTC	CATSDFAKGYTF
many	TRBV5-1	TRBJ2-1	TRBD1	TGTGCCAGCAGTTCACCAGGGGGCAATGAGCAGTTCTTC	CASSSPGGNEQFF
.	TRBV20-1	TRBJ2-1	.	TGCAGTGCTACCCAACGAGAGGTGGAGCAGTTCTTC	CSATQREVEQFF
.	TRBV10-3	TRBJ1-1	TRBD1	TGTGCCATCACCGGGACAGGGGACGCTGAAGCTTTCTTT	CAITGTGDAEAFF
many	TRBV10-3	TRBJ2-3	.	TGTGCCATCGGGGGAGTCACAGATACGCAGTATTTT	CAIGGVTDTQYF
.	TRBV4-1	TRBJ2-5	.	TGCGCCAGCAGCCAAGAAGCGGTTCTTGGGGAGCAGTACTTC	CASSQEAVLGEQYF
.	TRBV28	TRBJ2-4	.	TGTGCCAGCAGTCCCTTCCGGGCCCCCGGGGCGGGAAACATTCAGTACTTC	CASSPFRAPGAGNIQYF
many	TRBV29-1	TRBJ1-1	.	TGCAGCGTCAGGGGTTCGCAAGGCACTGAAGCTTTCTTT	CSVRGSQGTEAFF
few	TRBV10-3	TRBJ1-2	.	TGTGCCATCAGTGAGGAGGGGGGGGAAGACTATGGCTACACCTTC	CAISEEGGEDYGYTF
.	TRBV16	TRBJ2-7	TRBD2	TGTGCCAGCAGCCAAAGGATACTAGCGGGAATGGGGTACGAGCAGTACTTC	CASSQRILAGMGYEQYF
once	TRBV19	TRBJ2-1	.	TGTGCCAGTAAGCTAGGGCAGGGCTCCTACAATGAGCAGTTCTTC	CASKLGQGSYNEQFF
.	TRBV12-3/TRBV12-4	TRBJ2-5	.	TGTGCCTGCAGTTTAGGCGAGACCCAGTACTTC	CACSLGETQYF
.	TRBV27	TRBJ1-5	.	TGTGCCAGCAGTTCCGGGACTAGCGGCTACGAGCATTTT	CASSSGTSGYEHF
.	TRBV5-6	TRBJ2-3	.	TGTGCCAGCAGCTTCGGGTCCAGCCCAGATACGCAGTATTTT	CASSFGSSPDTQYF
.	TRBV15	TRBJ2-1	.	TGTGCCACCAGCGGTACAGGATTTTGGTACAATGAGCAGTTCTTC	CATSGTGFWYNEQFF
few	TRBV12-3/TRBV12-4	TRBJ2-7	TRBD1	TGTGCCAGCAGCTTCAGGGGGCCCCACGAGCAGTACTTC	CASSFRGPHEQYF
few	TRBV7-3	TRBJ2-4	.	TGTGCCAGCAGCCAGACAGTTTTAGACATTCAGTACTTC	CASSQTVLDIQYF
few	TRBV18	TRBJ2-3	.	TGTGCCAGCTCACCTGGACTCTCGGAAAGTACGCAGTATTTT	CASSPGLSESTQYF
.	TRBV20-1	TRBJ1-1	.	TGCAGTGCTAGAGATCGGGCAGGGCTGAACACTGAAGTTTTCTTT	CSARDRAGLNTEVFF
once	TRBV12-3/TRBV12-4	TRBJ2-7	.	TGTGCCAGCAGAAAGGGACCAGCAGTAAACTACGAGCAGTACTTC	CASRKGPAVNYEQYF